The 9 T cell receptor beta chains listed next were all sequenced from one sample in a study of blood T cell repertoires in COVID-19. Here immunoSEQ multiplex PCR was the method, and the copy in TCRdb shows in-frame clones only, minus some. The data show approximately 35,000 clones, around 84% seen once. Sequenced input: peripheral blood. The receptors originated from a man older than 75 with acute or convalescent COVID-19.

This clone occurred a few times. CDR3 loop: CASSQGLAGQGFSSGNTIYF. CDR3 in DNA: TGTGCCAGCAGCCAAGGGCTTGCGGGACAGGGGTTTTCCTCTGGAAACACCATATATTTT. The gene calls are TRBV4-2 and TRBJ1-3, with TRBD1 identical over 10 bases. This CDR3 spans 20 amino acids. In germline, CDR1 is LGHNA, CDR2 YNFKEQ. Trimming removed 1 base from V and 0 bases from J; junction bases left unmatched: 12.

The chain carries TRBV10-3 and TRBJ2-2; the D is unclear. The V end lost 0 bases, the J end lost 4 bases, and 15 bases lay between the germline ends. The CDR3 is made up of 17 amino acids. Germline V gene data show CDR1 as ENHRY and CDR2 as SYGVKD. This CDR3 is CAISESWQTSGTGELFF. The CDR3 DNA sequence: TGTGCCATCAGTGAGTCGTGGCAGACCTCGGGCACCGGGGAGCTGTTTTTT.

V and J are TRBV6-5 and TRBJ2-2; D is unresolved. CDR1 is MNHEY, CDR2 SVGAGI, per germline. V shed 6 bases and J shed 4 bases, with 9 bases lying between them. The length of the CDR3 is 13 residues. The CDR3: CASSRTFTGELFF. The CDR3 region has the DNA TGTGCCAGCAGCCGCACATTCACCGGGGAGCTGTTTTTT.

The chain couples TRBV13 to TRBJ2-7; 9 bases are a match to TRBD2. CDR1 and CDR2 (germline): PRHDT, FYEKMQ (reference sequence). The CDR3 contains 13 residues. V was clipped by 0 bases and J by 8 bases; unmatched bases: 2. The CDR3 DNA follows: TGTGCCAGCAGCTTAGGAAGCGGGGGGAAGCAGTACTTC. Translating it yields CASSLGSGGKQYF.

The CDR3 is CSVEVGIMNTEAFF. Here the CDR3 DNA reads TGCAGCGTTGAGGTCGGTATAATGAACACTGAAGCTTTCTTT. This sequence joins TRBV29-1 and TRBJ1-1; D remains unclear. CDR1 SQVTM and CDR2 ANQGSEA come from the germline V gene. Trimming removed 3 bases from V and 0 bases from J, with 11 bases in between. This CDR3 is built from 14 residues.

J is TRBJ1-1 and V is TRBV19; no clear D gene. The V gene's germline CDR1 is LNHDA and CDR2 SQIVND (reference sequence). V was trimmed by 8 bases and J by 3 bases, leaving 10 bases between them. CDR3 length: 12 residues. The CDR3 here is CASGRRDTEAFF. In nucleotides, the CDR3 is TGTGCCAGTGGCAGGCGGGACACTGAAGCTTTCTTT.

The chain carries TRBV3-1 (or the pseudogene TRBV3-2) and TRBJ2-7; D perhaps matches TRBD1 (6 bases). CDR1 and CDR2 from the germline V gene are LGHDT and YNNKEL (reference sequence). Trimming stripped 4 bases from V and 3 bases from J, with 7 bases between. The CDR3 extends over 12 amino acids. Written as DNA, the CDR3 is TGTGCCAGCAGCCCAGGGGTCTACGAGCAGTACTTC. Translating it yields CASSPGVYEQYF.

This CDR3 is CSVGHMKGQFF. The CDR3 DNA reads as TGCAGCGTGGGACATATGAAGGGGCAGTTCTTC. V is TRBV29-1 and J is TRBJ2-1; tentatively, D is TRBD1 (6 bases). The CDR3 contains 11 residues. The germline V gene encodes CDR1 SQVTM and CDR2 ANQGSEA. Between the trimmed V and J ends, which lost 6 bases and 12 bases, there was a span of 15 bases.

The genes are TRBV27 and TRBJ1-2, with TRBD1 identical over 7 bases. This CDR3 has 14 amino acids. Germline assignment: CDR1 MNHEY and CDR2 SMNVEV (reference sequence). V shed 5 bases, J shed 8 bases, and the junction held 11 bases outside the gene matches. This chain's CDR3 is CASSPTDRANGYTF. The CDR3 DNA reads TGTGCCAGCAGTCCGACCGACAGGGCTAACGGCTACACCTTC.